The TCR beta chain under discussion was sequenced for a study of cytomegalovirus exposure and HLA in healthy donors. For the study at large: The roughly 700 first-cohort repertoires shared a platform with the 130 or so validation repertoires, as reported in a later analysis.

As concerns this clone: Its antigen is not known.

Broader study findings: TCR beta chains numbering 150 to 200 were designated cytomegalovirus-associated. In a later analysis, first-cohort TCR clusters were found to tend to co-occur in the approximately 110 validation repertoires. CMV antigen specificity was confirmed in vitro for a few CMV-associated chains.

There are 15 residues in the CDR3. J lost 6 bases, V lost 2 bases, and 4 bases had no gene match. Looked up from germline, CDR1 is SGHDT and CDR2 is YYEEEE. Produced via immunoSEQ multiplex PCR; TCRdb's table is partial and in-frame only. The data show some 73,000 clones, 70% to 90% seen once. The clonotype comes from a woman aged 18-29 years in good health and CMV-seropositive. V is TRBV5-6 and J is TRBJ2-1; 11 bases are shared with TRBD2. Sequencing input: PBMCs. The CDR3 spells CASSLIAGGRNEQFF. In nucleotides, the CDR3 is TGTGCCAGCAGCTTAATAGCGGGAGGGCGCAATGAGCAGTTCTTC.